This TCR beta chain is from a study of blood T cell repertoires in COVID-19. Study information: The analysed material was cDNA or gDNA that came from T cells, B-cell-depleted T cells, or PBMCs.

The CDR3 has 15 amino acids. V was clipped by 1 base and J by 4 bases, with 14 bases between them. The germline CDR1 and CDR2 sequences are MNHEY and SVGEGT. Using immunoSEQ multiplex PCR, the repertoire was profiled, and TCRdb retains in-frame clones only, with some absent. This table holds approximately 81,000 clones, around 91% found once. The sequence was collected from a woman aged 45-60 years in a cohort sampled during active COVID-19. Sequences were obtained from peripheral blood. The chain employs TRBV6-2 or TRBV6-3 and TRBJ2-7, with D possibly matching TRBD1 (5 bases). Here the CDR3 reads CASSYWGSSLYEQYF. As DNA, the CDR3 is TGTGCCAGCAGTTACTGGGGCAGTAGTTTATACGAGCAGTACTTC.